This T cell receptor beta chain was profiled in a study of T-cell memory formation after mild COVID-19. As regards this clonotype: The antigen is undetermined.

MiXCR, applied by TCRdb to the 5' RACE reads, yields one record per CDR3 protein. The sample consists of roughly 130,000 distinct CDR3 sequences, about 15% of them appearing once. Regarding the study as a whole: Later expanders leaned CD4+, whereas day 15 to 85 contracting clones were balanced CD4/CD8.

Germline loops: CDR1 SGHRS, CDR2 YFSETQ. CDR3 size: 15 residues. V was clipped by 4 bases and J by 7 bases, with 15 bases between them. Input material: PBMCs or a T cell subset sorted from them (not recorded which). This clonotype was sampled from a man younger than 30 who had mild COVID-19 (a few samples of this study predate the infection). Cell type and time point are not known. V and J are TRBV5-1 and TRBJ1-6; unclear D gene. The CDR3, as DNA: TGCGCCAGCAGCGTGATGGGAAGTGCCAATTCACCCCTCCACTTT. Protein product: CASSVMGSANSPLHF.